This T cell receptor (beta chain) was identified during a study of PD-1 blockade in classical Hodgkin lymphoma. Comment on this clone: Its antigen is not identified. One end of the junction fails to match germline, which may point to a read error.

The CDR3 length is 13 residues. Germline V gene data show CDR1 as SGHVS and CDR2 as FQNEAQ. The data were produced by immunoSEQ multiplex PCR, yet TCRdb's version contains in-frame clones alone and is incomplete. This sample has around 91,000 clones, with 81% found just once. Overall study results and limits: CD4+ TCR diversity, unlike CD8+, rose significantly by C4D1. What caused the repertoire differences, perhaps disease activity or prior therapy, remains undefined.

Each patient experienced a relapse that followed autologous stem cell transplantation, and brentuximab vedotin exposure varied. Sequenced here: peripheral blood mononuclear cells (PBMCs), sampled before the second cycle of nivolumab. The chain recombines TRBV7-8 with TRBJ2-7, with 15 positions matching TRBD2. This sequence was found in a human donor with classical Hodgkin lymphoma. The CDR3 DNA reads TGTGCCAGCAGCTTGGGGACTAGCGGGAGGAGCTCCTTC. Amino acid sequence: CASSLGTSGRSSF.